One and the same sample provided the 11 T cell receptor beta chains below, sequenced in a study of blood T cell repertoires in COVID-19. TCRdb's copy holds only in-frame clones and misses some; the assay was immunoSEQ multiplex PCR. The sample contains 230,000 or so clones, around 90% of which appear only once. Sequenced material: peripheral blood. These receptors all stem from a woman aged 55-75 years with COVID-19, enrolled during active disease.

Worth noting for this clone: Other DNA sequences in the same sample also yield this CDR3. DNA of the CDR3: TGTGCCAGCAGTCCCAGGGGCCTGAACACTGAAGCTTTCTTT. It specifies CASSPRGLNTEAFF. The genes are TRBV6-5 and TRBJ1-1, with D possibly being TRBD1 (6 bases). With 5 bases removed from V and 0 bases from J, the gap between germline ends came to 10 bases. Germline assignment: CDR1 MNHEY and CDR2 SVGAGI. The CDR3 sequence is 14 residues long.

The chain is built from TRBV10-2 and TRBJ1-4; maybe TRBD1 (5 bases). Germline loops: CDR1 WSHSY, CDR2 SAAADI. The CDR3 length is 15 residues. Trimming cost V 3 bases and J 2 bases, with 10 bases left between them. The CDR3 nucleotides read TGCGCCAGCAGTGACAGGGAGGCGACTAATGAAAAACTGTTTTTT. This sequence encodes CASSDREATNEKLFF.

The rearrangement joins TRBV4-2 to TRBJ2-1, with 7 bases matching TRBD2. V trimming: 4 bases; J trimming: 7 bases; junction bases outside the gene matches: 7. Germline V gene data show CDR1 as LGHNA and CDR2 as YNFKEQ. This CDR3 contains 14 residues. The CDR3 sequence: CASSRSGGGNEQFF. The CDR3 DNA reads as TGTGCCAGCAGCCGTTCCGGGGGAGGGAATGAGCAGTTCTTC.

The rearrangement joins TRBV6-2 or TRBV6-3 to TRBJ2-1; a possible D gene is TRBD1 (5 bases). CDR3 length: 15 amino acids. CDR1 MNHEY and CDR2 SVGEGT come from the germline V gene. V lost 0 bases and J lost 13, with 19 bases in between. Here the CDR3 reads CASSYSGRAAPRQFF. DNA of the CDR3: TGTGCCAGCAGTTACTCCGGCAGGGCGGCCCCGAGACAGTTCTTC.

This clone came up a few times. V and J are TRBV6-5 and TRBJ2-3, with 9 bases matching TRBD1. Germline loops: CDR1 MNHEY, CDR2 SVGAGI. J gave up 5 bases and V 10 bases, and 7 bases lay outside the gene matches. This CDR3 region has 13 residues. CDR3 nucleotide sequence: TGTGCCACCAGCCGGGACAGGGAAGATACGCAGTATTTT. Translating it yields CATSRDREDTQYF.

The CDR3 DNA reads as TGTGCCAGCAGTTATCGGCTAGCGGCGAACACCGGGGAGCTGTTTTTT. It codes for CASSYRLAANTGELFF. V and J are TRBV6-2 or TRBV6-3 and TRBJ2-2, with 7 bases aligning to TRBD2. CDR3 length: 16 amino acids. V shed 3 bases and J 0 bases; nucleotides not matched to a gene: 4. Germline CDR1 and CDR2: MNHEY and SVGEGT.

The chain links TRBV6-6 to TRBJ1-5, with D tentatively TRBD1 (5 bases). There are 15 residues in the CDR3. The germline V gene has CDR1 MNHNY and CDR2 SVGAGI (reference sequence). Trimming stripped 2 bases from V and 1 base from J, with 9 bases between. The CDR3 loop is CASSYGGGSNQPQHF. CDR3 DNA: TGTGCCAGCAGTTACGGCGGGGGAAGCAATCAGCCCCAGCATTTT.

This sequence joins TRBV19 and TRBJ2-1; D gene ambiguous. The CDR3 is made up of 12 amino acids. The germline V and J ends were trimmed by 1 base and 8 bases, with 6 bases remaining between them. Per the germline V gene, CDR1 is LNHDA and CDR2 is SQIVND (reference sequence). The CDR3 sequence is CASSIVAYEQFF. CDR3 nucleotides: TGTGCCAGTAGTATAGTTGCGTATGAGCAGTTCTTC.

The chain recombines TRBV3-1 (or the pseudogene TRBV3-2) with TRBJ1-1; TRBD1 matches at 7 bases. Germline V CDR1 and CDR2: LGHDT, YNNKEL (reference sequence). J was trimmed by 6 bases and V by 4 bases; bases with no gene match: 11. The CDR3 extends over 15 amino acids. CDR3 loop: CASSPAGGTGAEAFF. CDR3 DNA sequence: TGTGCCAGCAGCCCGGCGGGGGGAACAGGGGCTGAAGCTTTCTTT.

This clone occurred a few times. The CDR3: CASSDTGVRGNTIYF. CDR3 sequence (DNA): TGTGCCAGCAGCGACACAGGGGTGAGGGGAAACACCATATATTTT. The rearrangement uses TRBV5-4 and TRBJ1-3; 7 positions agree with TRBD1. After removal of 4 bases from V and 4 bases from J, the junction contained 8 bases not matched to a gene. CDR1 and CDR2 (germline): SGHNT, YYREEE (reference sequence). The CDR3 covers 15 residues.

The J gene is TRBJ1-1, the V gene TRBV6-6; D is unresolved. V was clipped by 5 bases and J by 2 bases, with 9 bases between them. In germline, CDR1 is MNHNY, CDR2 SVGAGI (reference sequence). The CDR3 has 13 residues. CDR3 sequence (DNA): TGTGCCAGCAGTCCGGGTTTAAACACTGAAGCTTTCTTT. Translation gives CASSPGLNTEAFF.